This TCR beta chain appears in the sequencing data of a study of blood T cells in healthy people across ages. Study observations and caveats: Observed TCR beta diversity per million T cells went down as age went up. This fall followed a roughly linear course with age.

The germline CDR1 and CDR2 sequences are MDHEN and SYDVKM. The ends were cut back, 8 bases at V and 4 bases at J, with 11 bases in the middle. This CDR3 contains 12 residues. Of note for this clonotype: Its antigen is unidentified.

With a J-beta primer mix and a sample-barcoded 5' primer, a second PCR ran roughly 6 to 12 cycles. MiXCR was run by TCRdb on the 5' RACE reads, yielding one entry per CDR3 protein. The top ten clones hold around 2.9% of a sample with approximately 780,000 distinct CDR3 sequences, 20% to 30% of them seen once. Every donor gave approximately 10 milliliters of peripheral blood. This sample was also put to use in a study of T cells of mothers and their children. Turning to that study: Using around 1.5 ug per 15 ul, all extracted RNA underwent cDNA synthesis. Whether pairs are related or unrelated, thymic selection shapes their TCR recombination output in much the same way.

This receptor was obtained from a boy younger than 18 in good health. The specimen sequenced was blood. This chain connects TRBV28 to TRBJ1-1, with D hard to call. This CDR3 reads CASLTAGTEAFF. The CDR3 DNA reads as TGTGCCAGCCTCACGGCAGGCACTGAAGCTTTCTTT.